The 18 T cell receptor beta chains below were found in one sample sequenced in a study of neurological immune-mediated disorders. TCRdb called the 5' RACE reads again in MiXCR, with one record for every CDR3 protein. Of around 50,000 distinct CDR3 sequences in the sample, roughly 17% were seen once. Source material: PBMCs. The receptors were gathered from a man aged 60 to 75 in good health.

The rearrangement links TRBV12-3 or TRBV12-4 to TRBJ1-6; D is unclear. The CDR3 spans 15 residues. V gave up 5 bases and J gave up 0 bases, with 8 bases separating them. The CDR3 reads CASSVGFSYNSPLHF. Written as DNA, the CDR3 is TGTGCCAGCAGTGTCGGGTTCTCCTATAATTCACCCCTCCACTTT.

This clonotype was seen ten or more times. The rearrangement joins TRBV6-5 to TRBJ1-2, with 7 bases lining up with TRBD1. This CDR3 is built from 16 residues. V lost 2 bases, J lost 5 bases, and 11 bases stayed unmatched. The V gene's germline CDR1 is MNHEY and CDR2 SVGAGI. The CDR3 region is CASSYQPRQGGYGYTF. CDR3 nucleotides: TGTGCCAGCAGTTACCAACCGCGACAGGGAGGGTATGGCTACACCTTC.

The chain links TRBV20-1 to TRBJ2-5, with TRBD1 as a possible D gene (6 bases). The CDR3 spans 14 residues. CDR1 DFQATT and CDR2 SNEGSKA come from the germline V gene (reference sequence). Trimming took off 6 bases at V and 2 bases at J, with 16 bases between the two ends. The CDR3 region is CSARPTGLQETQYF. The CDR3 bases are TGCAGTGCCCGTCCTACAGGGCTTCAAGAGACCCAGTACTTC.

This clonotype has a count of ten or more. A much larger clone is a single base away; this may be a read error. The chain combines TRBV18 with TRBJ2-7, with D tentatively TRBD1 (5 bases). This CDR3 has 15 amino acids. The germline V gene encodes CDR1 KGHSH and CDR2 LQKENI. CDR3: CTSSPPAGPGYEQYF. In nucleotides, the CDR3 is TGTACCAGCTCACCTCCGGCAGGGCCAGGCTACGAGCAGTACTTC.

This clonotype was seen many times. The chain couples TRBV11-2 to TRBJ2-5; a weak D match, TRBD2 (6 bases). The CDR3 covers 16 residues. The germline V gene has CDR1 SGHAT and CDR2 FQNNGV. V was clipped by 1 base and J by 2 bases, with 14 bases between them. CDR3 nucleotides: TGTGCCAGCAGCTTAGTTGGGGGAGGAGGTCAAGAGACCCAGTACTTC. It is translated as CASSLVGGGGQETQYF. Supplemented by reference TRBV11-2 and TRBJ2-5, the full variable domain reads EAGVAQSPRYKIIEKRQSVAFWCNPISGHATLYWYQQILGQGPKLLIQFQNNGVVDDSQLPKDRFSAERLKGVDSTLKIQPAKLEDSAVYLCASSLVGGGGQETQYFGPGTRLLVL.

This clonotype occurred many times. The chain has TRBV3-1 and TRBJ2-1, with D unresolved. Per germline, CDR1 LGHDT and CDR2 YNNKEL (reference sequence). This CDR3 is built from 12 residues. V lost 5 bases to trimming and J lost 10 bases, with 12 bases between them. The CDR3 reads CASSAKKSEQFF. The CDR3 DNA sequence: TGTGCCAGCAGCGCGAAGAAAAGCGAGCAGTTCTTC.

This clonotype is a singleton in its sample. Relative to the germline gene, one junction end is altered; a read error may explain this. This CDR3 is CASSPRVSWGQETQYF. CDR3 coding DNA: TGTGCCAGCTCACCACGAGTCAGCTGGGGCCAAGAGACACAGTACTTC. The chain couples TRBV18 to TRBJ2-5; D is possibly TRBD1 (5 bases). The CDR3 has 16 amino acids. Germline values: CDR1 KGHSH, CDR2 LQKENI.

This clonotype was observed many times. The chain uses TRBV25-1 and TRBJ2-1, with TRBD2 identical over 7 bases. The germline CDR1 and CDR2 sequences are MGHDK and SYGVNS. The CDR3 is made up of 14 amino acids. Trimming at V came to 6 bases and at J to 0 bases, leaving 2 bases not matched to a gene. CDR3 protein: CASRLAGSYNEQFF. The CDR3 nucleotides read TGTGCCAGCAGGTTAGCGGGCTCCTACAATGAGCAGTTCTTC. Combining the CDR3 with reference TRBV25-1 and TRBJ2-1 gives the whole variable domain EADIYQTPRYLVIGTGKKITLECSQTMGHDKMYWYQQDPGMELHLIHYSYGVNSTEKGDLSSESTVSRIRTEHFPLTLESARPSHTSQYLCASRLAGSYNEQFFGPGTRLTVL.

This clonotype was seen ten or more times. The chain carries TRBV6-5 and TRBJ2-2; 7 nucleotides agree with TRBD1. This CDR3 is built from 13 residues. CDR1 and CDR2 (germline): MNHEY, SVGAGI. With 10 bases clipped from V and 5 bases from J, the junction kept 7 bases outside the gene matches. In nucleotides, the CDR3 is TGTGCCACCTCGACAGGGTTTACCGGGGAGCTGTTTTTT. Translated, it gives CATSTGFTGELFF.

This clonotype was recorded many times. The V and J genes are TRBV7-2 and TRBJ2-1; D is ambiguous. Germline CDR1 is SGHTA and CDR2 is FQGNSA. The CDR3 runs to 15 residues. V was shortened by 5 bases and J by 4 bases, with 15 bases between the two germline ends. CDR3 DNA sequence: TGTGCCAGCAGCCGAACCGACGACCGATACAATGAGCAGTTCTTC. It encodes CASSRTDDRYNEQFF.

This clonotype appeared a few times. The chain is built from TRBV7-8 and TRBJ2-2; no definite D call. Germline V gives CDR1 SGHVS, CDR2 FQNEAQ. The CDR3 is 14 amino acids. Between the trimmed V and J ends, which lost 5 bases and 6 bases, there was a span of 13 bases. CDR3 coding DNA: TGTGCCAGCAGCCCCGTTAGGGCGGCCGGGGAGCTGTTTTTT. Protein: CASSPVRAAGELFF.

This clonotype showed up many times. The chain is built from TRBV6-5 and TRBJ1-2; TRBD1 might be the D (5 bases). Looked up from germline, CDR1 is MNHEY and CDR2 is SVGAGI. There are 14 residues in the CDR3. The V and J ends lost 6 bases and 4 bases respectively, with 15 bases between them. This CDR3 reads CASRRIQAPYGYTF. CDR3 nucleotide sequence: TGTGCCAGCAGACGAATACAGGCCCCCTATGGCTACACCTTC.

Many counts were recorded for this clonotype. This chain joins TRBV11-3 and TRBJ1-2; D gene unclear. The CDR3 runs 12 residues. V gave up 3 bases and J gave up 4 bases, with 6 bases separating them. CDR1 SGHNT and CDR2 YENEEA come from the germline V gene. The CDR3 bases are TGTGCCAGCAGCTTTTCCGGCTATGGCTACACCTTC. It encodes CASSFSGYGYTF.

The gene calls are TRBV7-6 and TRBJ2-5, with 8 bases fitting TRBD1. Germline V gene lookup returns CDR1 SGHVS and CDR2 FNYEAQ. J was trimmed by 4 bases and V by 6 bases; bases with no gene match: 16. The CDR3 spans 17 residues. CDR3 loop: CASSLSALQGVGETQYF. The DNA for the CDR3 is TGTGCCAGCAGTTTATCCGCCCTACAGGGGGTGGGAGAGACCCAGTACTTC.

This clonotype was seen a handful of times. The chain couples TRBV7-8 to TRBJ2-1, with no clear D. The CDR3 is made up of 14 amino acids. Germline CDR1 and CDR2: SGHVS and FQNEAQ. The germline V and J ends were trimmed by 5 bases and 4 bases, with 12 bases remaining between them. As DNA, the CDR3 is TGTGCCAGCAGCATCAGCGAGAGATACAATGAGCAGTTCTTC. Protein sequence: CASSISERYNEQFF.

This clonotype appeared many times. The chain combines TRBV10-3 with TRBJ1-1; the D is unclear. Germline V gene sequence: CDR1 ENHRY, CDR2 SYGVKD. V dropped 3 bases and J dropped 1 base, with 9 bases sitting between them. The CDR3 is made up of 14 amino acids. The DNA for the CDR3 is TGTGCCATCAGTGATAGGAGGGCGAACACTGAAGCTTTCTTT. This gives the protein CAISDRRANTEAFF.

This clonotype has at least ten counts. The CDR3 region has the DNA TGTGCCACCAGCAGCGGTACCTACAATGAGCAGTTCTTC. It translates to CATSSGTYNEQFF. The rearrangement joins TRBV15 to TRBJ2-1; the D is unclear. Trimming took off 3 bases at V and 2 bases at J, with 5 bases between the two ends. Germline V CDR1 and CDR2: LNHNV, YYDKDF (reference sequence). This CDR3 comprises 13 residues.

The chain uses TRBV20-1 and TRBJ2-3, with TRBD2 identical over 8 bases. The CDR3 totals 18 residues. The V gene's germline CDR1 is DFQATT and CDR2 SNEGSKA (reference sequence). V lost 5 bases, J lost 0 bases, and 16 bases stayed unmatched. The CDR3 DNA reads TGCAGTGCTCGCTCAACCTTCTCGACTAGCGCTAGCACAGATACGCAGTATTTT. This encodes CSARSTFSTSASTDTQYF.